The clone carrying this T cell receptor (gamma chain) was counted a few times. Antigen unknown. This specimen comes from a study of intestinal T cells in coeliac disease. About the study: In the TRG cohort, coeliac patients were much younger than controls. Study results and caveats: Multiple copies of a CDR3 amino acid sequence may be PCR duplicates.

LymphoTrack primers amplified TRG sequences from about 200 ng of biopsy DNA. TCRdb reprocessed the multiplex PCR reads through CATT. Here the sample spans several hundred gamma-chain clones, approximately 44% being singletons. For each case, the template was genomic DNA from ten roughly 4.6-µm formalin-fixed paraffin-embedded scrolls. CDR3 length: 14 amino acids. The ends lost 5 bases at V and 3 bases at J; junction bases unmatched: 10. The V gene's germline CDR1 is EGSTGY and CDR2 YDSYTSSV. This TCR was recovered from a human donor who served as a control with a normal duodenal biopsy, not a healthy volunteer. The V call is TRGV4, the J call TRGJ1 or TRGJ2. Sequences were obtained from a duodenal biopsy. CDR3 coding DNA: TGTGCCACCTGGGGATGGGGCCTTTATTATAAGAAACTCTTT. It codes for CATWGWGLYYKKLF.